Each of the 22 T cell receptor beta chains below was sequenced from the same sample in a study of blood T cell repertoires in COVID-19. Assay used: immunoSEQ multiplex PCR; TCRdb lists only in-frame clones, some missing. The sample comprises over 200,000 clones, approximately 88% of which are singletons, and roughly 3.7% rests with the top ten. The sample taken for sequencing was PBMCs or T cells enriched from blood (not recorded which). The receptors originated from a woman aged 25 to 39 who had been exposed to COVID-19.

V gene TRBV12-5 combines with J gene TRBJ1-5, with a tentative D call TRBD1 (6 bases). This CDR3 comprises 14 residues. Per the germline V gene, CDR1 is LGHNT and CDR2 is FRNRAP. V gave up 3 bases and J gave up 5 bases, with 11 bases separating them. The CDR3: CASGLIPGDQPQHF. For the CDR3, the DNA is TGTGCTAGTGGTTTAATACCAGGGGATCAGCCCCAGCATTTT.

This chain connects TRBV3-1 (or the pseudogene TRBV3-2) to TRBJ2-3, with TRBD2 as a possible D gene (6 bases). V lost 4 bases, J lost 3 bases, and 14 bases lay in between. The CDR3 contains 15 residues. The V gene's germline CDR1 is LGHDT and CDR2 YNNKEL (reference sequence). The CDR3 DNA reads TGTGCCAGCAGCCGAGGAGGGGTGGTAACAGATACGCAGTATTTT. Its protein is CASSRGGVVTDTQYF.

The chain employs TRBV5-4 and TRBJ2-7, with 8 bases fitting TRBD2. The length of the CDR3 is 16 residues. V was pared by 3 bases and J by 0 bases, with 8 bases of the junction left unmatched. Per the germline V gene, CDR1 is SGHNT and CDR2 is YYREEE (reference sequence). This chain's CDR3 is CASSSPGSGSSYEQYF. In nucleotides, the CDR3 is TGTGCCAGCAGCTCCCCGGGGAGCGGGAGCTCCTACGAGCAGTACTTC.

The chain joins TRBV7-9 to TRBJ2-5; 9 positions match TRBD2. Germline CDR1 SEHNR, CDR2 FQNEAQ (reference sequence). There are 17 residues in the CDR3. V trimming: 0 bases; J trimming: 1 base; junction bases outside the gene matches: 6. CDR3 protein: CASSLALGLAGQETQYF. DNA for the CDR3: TGTGCCAGCAGCTTAGCGTTGGGACTAGCAGGCCAAGAGACCCAGTACTTC.

Comments on this clone: This may arise from a read error, as a much more abundant clone is one base away. V usage is TRBV5-1 and J usage is TRBJ2-7; 7 nucleotides align to TRBD1. From germline, CDR1 is SGHRS and CDR2 YFSETQ. V dropped 4 bases and J dropped 2; count of bases not matched to a gene: 3. This CDR3 has 13 amino acids. CDR3 sequence reads: CASSPGTAYEQYF. CDR3 in DNA: TGCGCCAGCAGCCCCGGGACAGCCTACGAGCAGTACTTC.

The V call is TRBV2, the J call TRBJ2-1; TRBD2 is a possible D gene (6 bases). V shed 10 bases and J shed 10 bases, with 14 bases lying between them. The CDR3 is 11 amino acids. The germline gives CDR1 SNHLY, CDR2 FYNNEI. The CDR3 region is CAISRGREQFF. The DNA of the CDR3 is TGTGCCATCTCAAGAGGGAGGGAGCAGTTCTTC.

The V gene is TRBV7-9, the J gene TRBJ2-3, with 8 positions matching TRBD2. The CDR3 extends over 16 amino acids. CDR1 and CDR2 from the germline V gene are SEHNR and FQNEAQ (reference sequence). V lost 5 bases and J lost 6; bases outside the gene matches: 13. This CDR3 reads CASSHQVPAGVDTQYF. As DNA, the CDR3 is TGTGCCAGCAGCCACCAGGTCCCAGCGGGAGTCGATACGCAGTATTTT.

The chain links TRBV10-3 to TRBJ1-6; D is unresolved. The V end was cut by 10 bases, the J end by 7 bases, with 17 bases between. This CDR3 is built from 14 residues. Per germline, CDR1 ENHRY and CDR2 SYGVKD. The CDR3 is CATTRTAGNSPLHF. CDR3 nucleotides: TGTGCCACCACGAGGACGGCGGGAAATTCACCCCTCCACTTT.

This clone showed up just once. The chain combines TRBV6-5 with TRBJ1-4, with 7 nucleotides matching TRBD1. The CDR3 covers 14 residues. The trim removed 8 bases at V and 3 bases at J, leaving 6 bases unmatched. CDR1 and CDR2 from the germline V gene are MNHEY and SVGAGI. In DNA, the CDR3 is TGTGCCAGCCGACAGGGCTCCGCTAATGAAAAACTGTTTTTT. Translating it yields CASRQGSANEKLFF.

The count of this clone is one. The J gene is TRBJ1-1, the V gene TRBV28, with 8 bases matching TRBD1. J lost 10 bases, V lost 6 bases, and 19 bases had no gene match. The CDR3 consists of 16 residues. Germline assignment: CDR1 MDHEN and CDR2 SYDVKM. The CDR3 is CASSPRTGRFLTPAFF. CDR3 sequence (DNA): TGTGCCAGCAGCCCGAGGACAGGGCGTTTCCTCACGCCAGCTTTCTTT. Using reference TRBV28 and TRBJ1-1 for the parts outside the CDR3, the full variable domain is DVKVTQSSRYLVKRTGEKVFLECVQDMDHENMFWYRQDPGLGLRLIYFSYDVKMKEKGDIPEGYSVSREKKERFSLILESASTNQTSMYLCASSPRTGRFLTPAFFGQGTRLTVV.

This chain links TRBV7-8 with TRBJ1-1, with no clear D. The CDR3 runs to 16 residues. The V and J ends lost 1 base and 1 base respectively, with 13 bases between them. Per germline, CDR1 SGHVS and CDR2 FQNEAQ. The CDR3 reads CASSLGTSRGNTEAFF. The DNA for the CDR3 is TGTGCCAGCAGCTTAGGTACTAGTCGGGGGAACACTGAAGCTTTCTTT.

This clone has only one observation. This CDR3 reads CASSPLLRGASNEKLFF. CDR3 sequence (DNA): TGTGCCAGTAGTCCCCTCTTAAGGGGCGCGTCTAATGAAAAACTGTTTTTT. V gene TRBV19 combines with J gene TRBJ1-4; D perhaps matches TRBD1 (5 bases). This CDR3 has 17 amino acids. From germline, CDR1 is LNHDA and CDR2 SQIVND (reference sequence). Deletions cut 5 bases from V and 3 bases from J, with 19 bases between.

The chain combines TRBV29-1 with TRBJ2-2, with D tentatively TRBD1 (5 bases). Trimming cost V 0 bases and J 6 bases, with 8 bases left between them. Germline-derived CDR1 and CDR2 are SQVTM and ANQGSEA. The CDR3 spans 13 residues. DNA of the CDR3: TGCAGCGTTGAAGAGGTAGGGGCCGGGGAGCTGTTTTTT. It codes for CSVEEVGAGELFF.

This chain joins TRBV7-9 and TRBJ2-4; 16 bases agree with TRBD2. Germline V gene sequence: CDR1 SEHNR, CDR2 FQNEAQ (reference sequence). Trimming at V came to 4 bases and at J to 5 bases, leaving 5 bases not matched to a gene. The CDR3 runs to 17 residues. CDR3 region: CASSSGLAGGFQNIQYF. The CDR3 DNA reads as TGTGCCAGCAGCTCGGGACTAGCGGGAGGGTTTCAAAACATTCAGTACTTC.

The chain joins TRBV6-1 to TRBJ1-5, with D maybe TRBD1 (5 bases). The V gene's germline CDR1 is MNHNS and CDR2 SASEGT. The length of the CDR3 is 17 residues. V was cut by 3 bases and J by 0 bases, with 15 bases left in between. In DNA form, the CDR3 reads TGTGCCAGCAGTGATAATCCGGGACTTCTTAGCAATCAGCCCCAGCATTTT. Its protein is CASSDNPGLLSNQPQHF.

The J gene is TRBJ1-4, the V gene TRBV30; D not resolved. V was trimmed by 0 bases and J by 8 bases, leaving 13 bases between them. Germline CDR1 is GTSNPN and CDR2 is SVGIG (reference sequence). The CDR3 is 14 residues long. The CDR3 DNA reads TGTGCCTGGAGTGTACCGGGGATGGGGGAAAAACTGTTTTTT. Its translation is CAWSVPGMGEKLFF.

The chain couples TRBV9 to TRBJ1-6; TRBD1 might be the D (6 bases). The CDR3 covers 14 residues. V was clipped by 4 bases and J by 5 bases, with 10 bases between them. Germline V lookup: CDR1 SGDLS, CDR2 YYNGEE. CDR3 region: CASSIGQNNSPLHF. In nucleotides, the CDR3 is TGTGCCAGCAGCATAGGACAGAATAATTCACCCCTCCACTTT. The whole variable domain, filled in from reference TRBV9 and TRBJ1-6, reads DSGVTQTPKHLITATGQRVTLRCSPRSGDLSVYWYQQSLDQGLQFLIQYYNGEERAKGNILERFSAQQFPDLHSELNLSSLELGDSALYFCASSIGQNNSPLHFGNGTRLTVT.

The V gene is TRBV6-5, the J gene TRBJ2-7; possible D gene TRBD2, 6 bases. V dropped 6 bases and J dropped 2 bases, with 14 bases sitting between them. Germline lookup yields CDR1 MNHEY and CDR2 SVGAGI. The CDR3 has 14 residues. CDR3 sequence (DNA): TGTGCCAGCAGCCCCTCCCGGGGGACCTACGAGCAGTACTTC. Its protein product is CASSPSRGTYEQYF.

The chain has TRBV11-3 and TRBJ2-4; 7 bases align to TRBD1. The CDR3 consists of 14 residues. The V gene end was trimmed by 4 bases and the J gene end by 7 bases; junction bases not matched to a gene: 7. Germline CDR1 and CDR2: SGHNT and YENEEA. CDR3 protein: CASSSSMDRNIQYF. DNA of the CDR3: TGTGCCAGCAGCTCATCAATGGACAGGAACATTCAGTACTTC. Variable domain in full (rest from reference TRBV11-3 and TRBJ2-4): EAGVVQSPRYKIIEKKQPVAFWCNPISGHNTLYWYLQNLGQGPELLIRYENEEAVDDSQLPKDRFSAERLKGVDSTLKIQPAELGDSAVYLCASSSSMDRNIQYFGAGTRLSVL.

This clone was counted only a few times. This rearrangement joins TRBV7-9 to TRBJ2-2; TRBD2 might be the D (5 bases). There are 19 residues in the CDR3. Germline V CDR1 and CDR2: SEHNR, FQNEAQ (reference sequence). V lost 4 bases to trimming and J lost 4 bases, with 25 bases between them. DNA of the CDR3: TGTGCCAGCAGCTCAAATCCTCGGGCTAGCCGGGTCGCCACCGGGGAGCTGTTTTTT. Protein product: CASSSNPRASRVATGELFF.

This clone was counted ten times or more. The chain uses TRBV18 and TRBJ2-1, with 8 nucleotides matching TRBD2. CDR1 and CDR2 from the germline V gene are KGHSH and LQKENI. Losses at the gene ends were 0 bases for V and 11 bases for J; bases not matched to a gene: 9. CDR3 length equals 15 residues. The CDR3 bases are TGTGCCAGCTCACCACCGACTAGCGTGGGGGATCAGCAGTTCTTC. The encoded protein is CASSPPTSVGDQQFF. The whole variable domain, filled in from reference TRBV18 and TRBJ2-1, reads NAGVMQNPRHLVRRRGQEARLRCSPMKGHSHVYWYRQLPEEGLKFMVYLQKENIIDESGMPKERFSAEFPKEGPSILRIQQVVRGDSAAYFCASSPPTSVGDQQFFGPGTRLTVL.

V and J are TRBV5-4 and TRBJ2-1; D might be TRBD1 (6 bases). Per the germline V gene, CDR1 is SGHNT and CDR2 is YYREEE (reference sequence). V lost 3 bases to trimming and J lost 2 bases, with 6 bases between them. The CDR3 is made up of 13 amino acids. CDR3 sequence (DNA): TGTGCCAGCAGCTGGGACACCTACAATGAGCAGTTCTTC. The encoded protein is CASSWDTYNEQFF.